One sample yielded the 25 T cell receptor beta chains listed below, sequenced in a study of blood T cell repertoires in COVID-19. Clones were read by immunoSEQ multiplex PCR, and TCRdb kept only the in-frame ones, dropping some. The sample carries about 270,000 clones, 81% recorded once. Sequenced: peripheral blood. The receptors derive from a woman aged 55-69 years with active or convalescent COVID-19.

The V and J genes are TRBV7-3 and TRBJ2-1; TRBD2 might be the D (6 bases). Germline assignment: CDR1 SGHTA and CDR2 FQGTGA. This CDR3 is 15 amino acids long. Between the trimmed V and J ends, which lost 1 base and 7 bases, there was a span of 14 bases. In nucleotides, the CDR3 is TGTGCCAGCAGCTTAAGCGGGGCCAGAGGTAATGAGCAGTTCTTC. It is translated as CASSLSGARGNEQFF.

The CDR3 protein is CASSPLAGGFQETQYF. The CDR3 DNA is TGTGCCAGCAGCCCCCTAGCGGGGGGATTCCAAGAGACCCAGTACTTC. V is TRBV7-2 and J is TRBJ2-5; TRBD2 matches 11 bases. There are 16 residues in the CDR3. The J segment lost 1 base and the V segment lost 5 bases, leaving 6 bases of the junction unmatched. Germline CDR1 and CDR2: SGHTA and FQGNSA.

The V and J genes are TRBV7-2 and TRBJ2-5; TRBD2 is a possible D gene (5 bases). The CDR3 is 15 residues long. Germline lookup yields CDR1 SGHTA and CDR2 FQGNSA. Trimming removed 1 base from V and 2 bases from J, with 11 bases in between. As DNA, the CDR3 is TGTGCCAGCAGCTTAGACTCCAGCGGACAAGAGACCCAGTACTTC. This sequence encodes CASSLDSSGQETQYF.

The CDR3 spells CASSSGQRNTEAFF. The CDR3 DNA sequence: TGTGCCAGCAGTTCCGGACAGAGGAACACTGAAGCTTTCTTT. The rearrangement joins TRBV6-6 to TRBJ1-1, with a possible D match to TRBD1 (6 bases). This CDR3 contains 14 residues. Germline V gives CDR1 MNHNY, CDR2 SVGAGI (reference sequence). With 4 bases removed from V and 1 base from J, the gap between germline ends came to 10 bases.

V and J are TRBV4-3 and TRBJ2-3; possibly TRBD1 for D (6 bases). The ends were cut back, 5 bases at V and 4 bases at J, with 22 bases in the middle. Per germline, CDR1 LGHNA and CDR2 YSLEER. The CDR3 loop spans 17 amino acids. This CDR3 is CASSRSGQGSLADTQYF. CDR3 coding DNA: TGCGCCAGCAGCAGATCTGGGCAGGGGTCCCTCGCAGATACGCAGTATTTT.

The J gene is TRBJ2-3, the V gene TRBV7-2; 12 bases line up with TRBD2. Germline values: CDR1 SGHTA, CDR2 FQGNSA. With V trimmed by 1 base and J by 2 bases, 10 bases remained unmatched. The CDR3 is 19 residues long. CDR3 residues: CASSLVSRLAGVPTDTQYF. The DNA for the CDR3 is TGTGCCAGCAGCTTAGTCTCGCGACTAGCGGGGGTACCCACAGATACGCAGTATTTT.

The genes are TRBV28 and TRBJ2-5, with a tentative D call TRBD2 (5 bases). V was cut by 7 bases and J by 5 bases, with 17 bases left in between. Germline V gene lookup returns CDR1 MDHEN and CDR2 SYDVKM. CDR3 length equals 14 residues. CDR3 DNA sequence: TGTGCCAGCACCTTTCCCGGGGTGAGCGAGACCCAGTACTTC. It yields the protein CASTFPGVSETQYF.

The J gene is TRBJ1-6, the V gene TRBV11-2; 7 bases agree with TRBD1. This CDR3 comprises 15 residues. Trimming removed 5 bases from V and 8 bases from J; junction bases left unmatched: 9. CDR1 and CDR2 (germline): SGHAT, FQNNGV. The CDR3 nucleotides are TGTGCCAGCAGCGCTAGGTGGGACAGCGATTCACCCCTCCACTTT. It yields the protein CASSARWDSDSPLHF. Variable domain in full (rest from reference TRBV11-2 and TRBJ1-6): EAGVAQSPRYKIIEKRQSVAFWCNPISGHATLYWYQQILGQGPKLLIQFQNNGVVDDSQLPKDRFSAERLKGVDSTLKIQPAKLEDSAVYLCASSARWDSDSPLHFGNGTRLTVT.

The chain links TRBV4-2 to TRBJ2-3; 16 bases line up with TRBD2. V was clipped by 2 bases and J by 1 base; unmatched bases: 9. Germline values: CDR1 LGHNA, CDR2 YNFKEQ. CDR3 size: 20 residues. CDR3 sequence reads: CASSQTGTSGGGGRTDTQYF. In DNA, the CDR3 is TGTGCCAGCAGCCAAACAGGGACTAGCGGGGGGGGTGGGCGCACAGATACGCAGTATTTT.

The rearrangement joins TRBV6-5 to TRBJ2-2; D perhaps matches TRBD1 (5 bases). Between the trimmed V and J ends, which lost 4 bases and 3 bases, there was a span of 9 bases. Germline V lookup: CDR1 MNHEY, CDR2 SVGAGI. CDR3 length equals 14 residues. The chain's CDR3 is CASSFQGYTGELFF. The CDR3 DNA reads TGTGCCAGCAGTTTCCAGGGTTACACCGGGGAGCTGTTTTTT.

This clone was detected a few times. This sequence joins TRBV5-1 and TRBJ2-7; TRBD1 matches 7 bases. The CDR3 is made up of 11 amino acids. J lost 5 bases, V lost 4 bases, and 0 bases had no gene match. The germline gives CDR1 SGHRS, CDR2 YFSETQ. CDR3 nucleotides: TGCGCCAGCAGCGGGACAGACGAGCAGTACTTC. It is translated as CASSGTDEQYF.

This clone was counted once. CDR3 protein: CASSQDSVLAGELSLAKNIQYF. The CDR3 bases are TGTGCCAGCAGCCAAGATTCCGTCCTAGCGGGAGAATTATCCTTAGCCAAAAACATTCAGTACTTC. This chain joins TRBV4-2 and TRBJ2-4, with TRBD2 matching over 10 bases. Germline V CDR1 and CDR2: LGHNA, YNFKEQ. J lost 0 bases, V lost 0 bases, and 17 bases had no gene match. The CDR3 has 22 amino acids.

The sample holds one count of this clone. The J gene is TRBJ1-6, the V gene TRBV29-1; TRBD1 aligns across 7 bases. CDR3 length equals 13 residues. Germline V gene lookup returns CDR1 SQVTM and CDR2 ANQGSEA. Trimming cost V 5 bases and J 5 bases; bases outside gene matches: 3. CDR3: CSVRTGDNSPLHF. The CDR3 DNA reads as TGCAGCGTTAGGACAGGCGATAATTCACCCCTCCACTTT.

This chain uses TRBV2 with TRBJ2-5; TRBD1 agrees at 8 bases. CDR3 length equals 14 residues. V dropped 6 bases and J dropped 1; count of bases not matched to a gene: 4. Germline V gene sequence: CDR1 SNHLY, CDR2 FYNNEI. The DNA for the CDR3 is TGTGCCAGCAGGCGGACAGGGCCCCAAGAGACCCAGTACTTC. It yields the protein CASRRTGPQETQYF.

This chain joins TRBV5-6 and TRBJ1-1; a weak D match, TRBD1 (5 bases). The germline gives CDR1 SGHDT, CDR2 YYEEEE. V gave up 10 bases and J gave up 4 bases, with 26 bases separating them. The CDR3 is made up of 16 amino acids. CDR3 sequence reads: CAGYHVSGHWSTEAFF. Written as DNA, the CDR3 is TGTGCCGGTTACCATGTCTCAGGGCACTGGAGCACTGAAGCTTTCTTT.

The rearrangement uses TRBV10-3 and TRBJ2-7; 9 nucleotides align to TRBD1. V was clipped by 10 bases and J by 2 bases; unmatched bases: 3. The CDR3 loop spans 12 amino acids. From germline, CDR1 is ENHRY and CDR2 SYGVKD. The CDR3 is CATGTGTYEQYF. The CDR3, as DNA: TGTGCCACCGGGACAGGGACCTACGAGCAGTACTTC.

The V call is TRBV2, the J call TRBJ1-5, with 8 bases aligning to TRBD1. There are 14 residues in the CDR3. The ends lost 3 bases at V and 6 bases at J; junction bases unmatched: 4. CDR1 is SNHLY and CDR2 is FYNNEI in the germline V gene. CDR3 nucleotide sequence: TGTGCCAGCAGTGACTCGACAGGGGTTCAGCCCCAGCATTTT. Its protein product is CASSDSTGVQPQHF.

This clone appeared a few times. The genes are TRBV3-1 (or the pseudogene TRBV3-2) and TRBJ1-2, with 7 bases lining up with TRBD1. Germline V gives CDR1 LGHDT, CDR2 YNNKEL (reference sequence). J was trimmed by 5 bases and V by 4 bases; bases with no gene match: 16. This CDR3 has 17 amino acids. The CDR3 DNA reads as TGTGCCAGCAGCCCATCTCGGTTGCGGACAGGTCAATATGGCTACACCTTC. Its protein product is CASSPSRLRTGQYGYTF.

The V gene is TRBV29-1, the J gene TRBJ2-7; D ambiguous. CDR1 and CDR2 from the germline V gene are SQVTM and ANQGSEA. The CDR3 is 13 residues long. Between the trimmed V and J ends, which lost 3 bases and 1 base, there was a span of 10 bases. CDR3 loop: CSVEETTSYEQYF. In DNA form, the CDR3 reads TGCAGCGTTGAGGAGACGACTTCCTACGAGCAGTACTTC.

The chain couples TRBV5-1 to TRBJ2-3; TRBD2 aligns across 8 bases. This CDR3 is 16 amino acids long. The V segment lost 0 bases and the J segment 4 bases; nucleotides outside the gene matches: 7. Germline V CDR1 and CDR2: SGHRS, YFSETQ. The CDR3 sequence: CASSLGSSGGADTQYF. The CDR3 nucleotides read TGCGCCAGCAGCTTGGGATCCAGCGGGGGCGCAGATACGCAGTATTTT.

This clone was seen ten or more times. Other DNA sequences within the sample encode an identical CDR3. The V call is TRBV5-1, the J call TRBJ2-5; TRBD1 matches at 11 bases. V was pared by 5 bases and J by 4 bases, with 1 base of the junction left unmatched. The CDR3 covers 13 residues. Germline loops: CDR1 SGHRS, CDR2 YFSETQ. The CDR3 here is CASSGQGAETQYF. DNA for the CDR3: TGCGCCAGCAGTGGACAGGGGGCAGAGACCCAGTACTTC.

The V call is TRBV14, the J call TRBJ2-5, with no clear D. Trimming shortened V by 4 bases and J by 5 bases, and 8 bases separated the two germline ends. This CDR3 is 12 amino acids long. Germline values: CDR1 SGHDN, CDR2 FVKESK. The DNA for the CDR3 is TGTGCCAGCAGCCGACTTGTGGAGACCCAGTACTTC. Translating it yields CASSRLVETQYF.

This clone has only one observation. V usage is TRBV18 and J usage is TRBJ1-2, with D tentatively TRBD1 (6 bases). The CDR3 loop spans 15 amino acids. The germline V and J ends were trimmed by 3 bases and 5 bases, with 16 bases remaining between them. Per the germline V gene, CDR1 is KGHSH and CDR2 is LQKENI. The CDR3 coding sequence is TGTGCCAGCTCACCGCTCCCAGGGGATCAGTATGGCTACACCTTC. Protein: CASSPLPGDQYGYTF.

The chain is built from TRBV4-1 and TRBJ2-2, with a possible D match to TRBD1 (6 bases). There are 17 residues in the CDR3. Germline-derived CDR1 and CDR2 are MGHRA and YSYEKL. The V and J ends lost 1 base and 5 bases respectively, with 17 bases between them. CDR3 loop: CASSQAPRGARTGELFF. In nucleotides, the CDR3 is TGCGCCAGCAGCCAAGCCCCCAGGGGTGCGAGGACCGGGGAGCTGTTTTTT.

The CDR3 here is CASSPGLDRKKFF. CDR3 bases: TGTGCCAGCAGCCCAGGACTGGACCGGAAAAAGTTCTTC. The rearrangement links TRBV11-1 to TRBJ2-1, with D possibly TRBD2 on 5 matching bases. CDR1 and CDR2 from the germline V gene are SGHAT and FQDESV (reference sequence). The CDR3 totals 13 residues. Trimming shortened V by 5 bases and J by 14 bases, and 19 bases separated the two germline ends.